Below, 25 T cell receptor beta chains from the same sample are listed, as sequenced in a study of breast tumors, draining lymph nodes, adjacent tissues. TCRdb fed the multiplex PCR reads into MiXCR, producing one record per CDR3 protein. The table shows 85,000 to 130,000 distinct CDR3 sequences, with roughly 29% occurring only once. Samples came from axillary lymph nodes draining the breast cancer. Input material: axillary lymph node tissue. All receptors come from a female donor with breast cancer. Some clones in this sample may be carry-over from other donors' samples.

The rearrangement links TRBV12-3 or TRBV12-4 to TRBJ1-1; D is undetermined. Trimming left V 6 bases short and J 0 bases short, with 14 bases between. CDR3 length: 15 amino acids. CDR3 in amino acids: CASRPELRVNTEAFF. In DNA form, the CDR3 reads TGTGCCAGCAGGCCTGAGCTGAGGGTGAACACTGAAGCTTTCTTT.

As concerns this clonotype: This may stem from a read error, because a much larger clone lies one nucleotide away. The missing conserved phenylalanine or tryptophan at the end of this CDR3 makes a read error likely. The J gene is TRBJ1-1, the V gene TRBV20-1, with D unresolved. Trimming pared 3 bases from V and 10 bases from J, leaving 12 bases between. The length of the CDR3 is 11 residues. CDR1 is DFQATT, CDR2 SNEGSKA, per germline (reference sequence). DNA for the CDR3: TGCAGTGCTAGGGGTAGTCACGGAGCTTTCGTT. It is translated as CSARGSHGAFV.

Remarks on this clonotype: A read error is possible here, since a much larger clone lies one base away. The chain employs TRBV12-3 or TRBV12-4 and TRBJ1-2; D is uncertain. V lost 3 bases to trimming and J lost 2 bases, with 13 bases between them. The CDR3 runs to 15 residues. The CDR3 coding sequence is TGTGCCAGCAGTTTCGACATCACTAGGAACTATGGCTACACCTTC. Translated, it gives CASSFDITRNYGYTF.

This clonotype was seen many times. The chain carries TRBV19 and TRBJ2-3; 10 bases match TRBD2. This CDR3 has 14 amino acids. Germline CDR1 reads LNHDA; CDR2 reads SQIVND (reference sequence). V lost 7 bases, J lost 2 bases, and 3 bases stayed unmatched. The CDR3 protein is CASTLAGVTDTQYF. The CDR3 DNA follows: TGTGCCAGTACCCTAGCGGGAGTCACAGATACGCAGTATTTT.

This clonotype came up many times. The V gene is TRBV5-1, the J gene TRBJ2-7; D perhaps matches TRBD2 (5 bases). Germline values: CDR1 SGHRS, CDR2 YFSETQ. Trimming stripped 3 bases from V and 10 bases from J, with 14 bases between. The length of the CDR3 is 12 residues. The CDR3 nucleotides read TGCGCCAGCAGCTCGGTCGGGGTGGCTCAGTACTTC. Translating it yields CASSSVGVAQYF.

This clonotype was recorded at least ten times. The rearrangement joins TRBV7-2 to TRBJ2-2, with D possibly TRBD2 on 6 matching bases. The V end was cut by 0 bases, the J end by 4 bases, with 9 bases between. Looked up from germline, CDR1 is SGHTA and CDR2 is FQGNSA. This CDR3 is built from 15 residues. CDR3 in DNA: TGTGCCAGCAGCTTAGCTAGCGGAGGCACCGGGGAGCTGTTTTTT. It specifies CASSLASGGTGELFF.

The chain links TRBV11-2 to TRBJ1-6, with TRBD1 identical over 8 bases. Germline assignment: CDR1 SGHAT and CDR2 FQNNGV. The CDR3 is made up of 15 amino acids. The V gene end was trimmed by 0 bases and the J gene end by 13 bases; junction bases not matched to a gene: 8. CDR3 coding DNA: TGTGCCAGCAGCTTAGAAGGGACAGGTTGTTCGCCCCTCCACTTT. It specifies CASSLEGTGCSPLHF.

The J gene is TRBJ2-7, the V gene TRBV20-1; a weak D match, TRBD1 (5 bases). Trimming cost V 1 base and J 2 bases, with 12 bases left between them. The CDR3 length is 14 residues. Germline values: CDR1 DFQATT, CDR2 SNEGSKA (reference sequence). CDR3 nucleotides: TGCAGTGCTAGAGTAGACAGTCAGACCTACGAGCAGTACTTC. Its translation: CSARVDSQTYEQYF.

The CDR3 loop is CASSPGARGANVLTF. The CDR3 nucleotides read TGTGCCAGCAGTCCGGGGGCGCGGGGGGCCAACGTCCTGACTTTC. This chain uses TRBV27 with TRBJ2-6; tentatively, D is TRBD1 or TRBD2 (6 bases each). The germline V gene encodes CDR1 MNHEY and CDR2 SMNVEV (reference sequence). The CDR3 has 15 amino acids. V shed 5 bases and J shed 4 bases, with 12 bases lying between them.

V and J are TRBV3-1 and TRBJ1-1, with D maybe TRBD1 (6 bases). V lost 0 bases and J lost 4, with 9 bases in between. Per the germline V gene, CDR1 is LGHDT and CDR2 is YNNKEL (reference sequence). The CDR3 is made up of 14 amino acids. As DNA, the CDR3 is TGTGCCAGCAGCCAAGATCGGGACACCACTGAAGCTTTCTTT. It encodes CASSQDRDTTEAFF.

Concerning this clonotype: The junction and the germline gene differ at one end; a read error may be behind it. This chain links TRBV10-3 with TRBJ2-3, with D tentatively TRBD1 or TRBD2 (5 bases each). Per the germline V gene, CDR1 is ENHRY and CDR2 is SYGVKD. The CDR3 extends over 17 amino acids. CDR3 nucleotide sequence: TGTGTCATCAGCCCCCGGGAAGGGACCCGTAGCACAGATACGCAGTATTTT. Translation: CVISPREGTRSTDTQYF.

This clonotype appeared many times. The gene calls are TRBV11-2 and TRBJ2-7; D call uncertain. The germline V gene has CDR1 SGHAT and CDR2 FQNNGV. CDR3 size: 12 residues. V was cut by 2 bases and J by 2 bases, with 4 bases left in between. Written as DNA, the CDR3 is TGTGCCAGCAGCTTATCTCCCTACGAGCAGTACTTC. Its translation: CASSLSPYEQYF.

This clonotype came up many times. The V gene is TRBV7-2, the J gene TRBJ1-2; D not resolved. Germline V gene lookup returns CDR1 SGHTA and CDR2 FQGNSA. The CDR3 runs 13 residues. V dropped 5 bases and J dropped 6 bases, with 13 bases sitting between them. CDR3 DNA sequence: TGTGCCAGCAGCCCACCCCTAGAGAATGGCTACACCTTC. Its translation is CASSPPLENGYTF. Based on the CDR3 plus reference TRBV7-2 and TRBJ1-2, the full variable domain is GAGVSQSPSNKVTEKGKDVELRCDPISGHTALYWYRQSLGQGLEFLIYFQGNSAPDKSGLPSDRFSAERTGGSVSTLTIQRTQQEDSAVYLCASSPPLENGYTFGSGTRLTVV.

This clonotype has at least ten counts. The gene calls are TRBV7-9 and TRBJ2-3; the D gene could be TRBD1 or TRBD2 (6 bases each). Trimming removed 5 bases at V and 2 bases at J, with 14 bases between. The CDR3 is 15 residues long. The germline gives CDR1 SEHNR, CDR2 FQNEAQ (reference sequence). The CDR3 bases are TGTGCCAGCAGCCCATTCCGGGGGCTCACAGATACGCAGTATTTT. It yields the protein CASSPFRGLTDTQYF.

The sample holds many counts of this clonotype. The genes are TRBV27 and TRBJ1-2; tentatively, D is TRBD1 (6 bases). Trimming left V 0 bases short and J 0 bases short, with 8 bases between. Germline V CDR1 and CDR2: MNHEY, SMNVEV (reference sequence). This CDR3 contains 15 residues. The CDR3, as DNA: TGTGCCAGCAGTTTATCGCGGACAGCTAACTATGGCTACACCTTC. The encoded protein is CASSLSRTANYGYTF.

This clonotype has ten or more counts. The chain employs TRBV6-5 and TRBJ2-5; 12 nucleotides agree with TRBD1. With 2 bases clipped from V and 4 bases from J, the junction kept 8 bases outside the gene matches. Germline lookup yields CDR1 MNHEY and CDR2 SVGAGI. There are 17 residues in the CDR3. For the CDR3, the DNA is TGTGCCAGCAGTTACACGTACCCGGGACAGGGGGCAGAGACCCAGTACTTC. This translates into CASSYTYPGQGAETQYF.

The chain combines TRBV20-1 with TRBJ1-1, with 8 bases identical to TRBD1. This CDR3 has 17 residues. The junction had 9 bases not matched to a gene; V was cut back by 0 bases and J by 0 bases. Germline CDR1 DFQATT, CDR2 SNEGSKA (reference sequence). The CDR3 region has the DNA TGCAGTGCTAGAGATTTAGGACAGGGCGCAATGAACACTGAAGCTTTCTTT. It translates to CSARDLGQGAMNTEAFF.

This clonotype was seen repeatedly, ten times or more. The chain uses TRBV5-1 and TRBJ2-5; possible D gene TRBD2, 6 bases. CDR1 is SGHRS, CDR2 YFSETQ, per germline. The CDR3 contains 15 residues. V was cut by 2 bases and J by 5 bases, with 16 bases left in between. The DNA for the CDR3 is TGCGCCAGCAGCTTCCGGGACTGGGCCCGGGAGACCCAGTACTTC. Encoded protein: CASSFRDWARETQYF.

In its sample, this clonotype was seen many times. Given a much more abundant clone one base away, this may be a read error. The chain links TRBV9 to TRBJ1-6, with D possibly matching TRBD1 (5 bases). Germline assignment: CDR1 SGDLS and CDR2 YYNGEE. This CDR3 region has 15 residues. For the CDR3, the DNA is TGTGCCAGCAGCCCGTCAGGGAGGACTTCCTCACCCCCCCACTTT. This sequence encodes CASSPSGRTSSPPHF.

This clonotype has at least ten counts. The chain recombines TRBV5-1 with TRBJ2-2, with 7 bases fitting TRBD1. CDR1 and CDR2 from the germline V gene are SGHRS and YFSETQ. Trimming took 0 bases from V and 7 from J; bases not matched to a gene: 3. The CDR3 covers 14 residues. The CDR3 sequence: CASSLEGALGELFF. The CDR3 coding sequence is TGCGCCAGCAGCTTGGAGGGGGCCCTCGGGGAGCTGTTTTTT.

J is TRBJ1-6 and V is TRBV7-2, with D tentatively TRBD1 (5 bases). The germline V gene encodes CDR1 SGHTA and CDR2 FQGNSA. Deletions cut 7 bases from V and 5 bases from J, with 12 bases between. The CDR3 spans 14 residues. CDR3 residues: CASTLGRDNSPLHF. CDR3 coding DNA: TGTGCCAGCACCCTCGGCAGGGATAATTCACCCCTCCACTTT. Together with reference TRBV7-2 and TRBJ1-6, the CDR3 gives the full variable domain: GAGVSQSPSNKVTEKGKDVELRCDPISGHTALYWYRQSLGQGLEFLIYFQGNSAPDKSGLPSDRFSAERTGGSVSTLTIQRTQQEDSAVYLCASTLGRDNSPLHFGNGTRLTVT.

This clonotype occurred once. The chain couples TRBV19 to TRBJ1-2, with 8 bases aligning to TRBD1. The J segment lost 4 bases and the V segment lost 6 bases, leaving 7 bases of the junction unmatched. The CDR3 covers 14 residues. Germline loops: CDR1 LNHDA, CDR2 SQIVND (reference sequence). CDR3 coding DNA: TGTGCCAGTAGGACAGGGGTCGGAGCCTATGGCTACACCTTC. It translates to CASRTGVGAYGYTF.

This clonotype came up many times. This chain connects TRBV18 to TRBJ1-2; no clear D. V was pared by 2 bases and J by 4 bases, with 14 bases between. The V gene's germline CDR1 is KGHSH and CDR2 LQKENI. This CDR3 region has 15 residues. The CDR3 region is CASSPIGGSGYGYTF. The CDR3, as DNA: TGTGCCAGCTCACCAATAGGTGGCTCCGGCTATGGCTACACCTTC.

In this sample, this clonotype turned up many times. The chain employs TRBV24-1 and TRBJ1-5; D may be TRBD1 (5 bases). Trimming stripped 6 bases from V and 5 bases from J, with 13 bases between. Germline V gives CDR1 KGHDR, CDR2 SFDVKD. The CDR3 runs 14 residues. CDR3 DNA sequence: TGTGCCACCAGTTCTTCAACCAGGGATCAGCCCCAGCATTTT. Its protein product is CATSSSTRDQPQHF.

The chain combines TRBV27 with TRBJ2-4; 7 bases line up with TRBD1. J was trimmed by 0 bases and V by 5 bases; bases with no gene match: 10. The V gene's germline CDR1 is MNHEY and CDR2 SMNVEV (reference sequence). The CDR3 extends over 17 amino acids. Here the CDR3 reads CASSPTGSALAKNIQYF. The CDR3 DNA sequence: TGTGCCAGCAGTCCGACAGGGTCTGCCCTAGCCAAAAACATTCAGTACTTC.